Following are 19 T cell receptor beta chains from one sample sequenced in a study of blood T cell repertoires in COVID-19 (dated by TCRdb to 2018 to 2021). The library relied on the immunoSEQ multiplex PCR assay. TCRdb obtained this table from immuneACCESS and retained in-frame rearrangements with V and J assigned. These tables miss some clones; where compared with another copy, unresolved V genes account for less than half of the shortfall, and the remainder is unexplained. The sample table lists 110,000 or so clones, roughly 84% of them with a count of one. 6.5% to 8% of the sample lies in the top ten. Sequenced material: peripheral blood. Receptor source: a woman between 45 and 65 years old with acute or convalescent COVID-19.

The chain joins TRBV12-5 to TRBJ1-3; the D is unclear. Trimming removed 4 bases at V and 0 bases at J, with 4 bases between. Germline V gives CDR1 LGHNT, CDR2 FRNRAP. The CDR3 totals 13 residues. The CDR3 sequence: CASGYISGNTIYF. The DNA of the CDR3 is TGTGCTAGTGGTTACATCTCTGGAAACACCATATATTTT.

The V call is TRBV5-1, the J call TRBJ1-2, with 8 bases fitting TRBD1. The CDR3 totals 19 residues. Germline lookup yields CDR1 SGHRS and CDR2 YFSETQ. The J segment lost 3 bases and the V segment lost 0 bases, leaving 16 bases of the junction unmatched. Written as DNA, the CDR3 is TGCGCCAGCAGCTTGGTCGAGGACAGGGACAACTACTACTACTATGGCTACACCTTC. This codes for CASSLVEDRDNYYYYGYTF.

This chain uses TRBV5-1 with TRBJ2-3, with D tentatively TRBD2 (7 bases). This CDR3 comprises 14 residues. Germline lookup yields CDR1 SGHRS and CDR2 YFSETQ. V was pared by 5 bases and J by 4 bases, with 14 bases between. The CDR3 nucleotides are TGCGCCAGCAGGTCGCTGGGGGGGCCAGATACGCAGTATTTT. Encoded protein: CASRSLGGPDTQYF.

This clone was seen only once. The chain carries TRBV11-2 and TRBJ2-5, with D possibly TRBD2 on 5 matching bases. The CDR3 extends over 15 amino acids. Germline CDR1 reads SGHAT; CDR2 reads FQNNGV. V gave up 4 bases and J gave up 2 bases, with 14 bases separating them. The CDR3 loop reads CASSSPLGGQETQYF. Written as DNA, the CDR3 is TGTGCCAGCAGCTCCCCGTTGGGCGGGCAAGAGACCCAGTACTTC.

V gene TRBV12-5 combines with J gene TRBJ1-2; the D gene is possibly TRBD1 (6 bases). Germline CDR1 and CDR2: LGHNT and FRNRAP. Between the trimmed V and J ends, which lost 2 bases and 6 bases, there was a span of 16 bases. The CDR3 has 15 residues. This CDR3 reads CASGLSSGGFDGYTF. The CDR3 DNA follows: TGTGCTAGTGGTTTGTCTAGTGGGGGCTTTGATGGCTACACCTTC.

V and J are TRBV19 and TRBJ1-2; D remains unclear. This CDR3 comprises 15 residues. Trimming removed 7 bases at V and 1 base at J, with 16 bases between. Germline CDR1 and CDR2: LNHDA and SQIVND (reference sequence). The CDR3 DNA reads as TGTGCCAGTACCCCAGGAACACCTTTTAACTATGGCTACACCTTC. Amino acid sequence: CASTPGTPFNYGYTF.

The chain is built from TRBV5-1 and TRBJ1-4; D unresolved. Germline-derived CDR1 and CDR2 are SGHRS and YFSETQ. The V end was cut by 0 bases, the J end by 3 bases, with 9 bases between. This CDR3 spans 15 amino acids. Here the CDR3 DNA reads TGCGCCAGCAGCTTGGAAAATTACTCTAATGAAAAACTGTTTTTT. It codes for CASSLENYSNEKLFF.

This clone was recorded a few times. The chain joins TRBV3-1 (or the pseudogene TRBV3-2) to TRBJ1-2; weak D call: TRBD1 (5 bases). The CDR3 is 13 residues long. Germline assignment: CDR1 LGHDT and CDR2 YNNKEL (reference sequence). The V end lost 1 base, the J end lost 8 bases, and 11 bases lay between the germline ends. The CDR3 DNA sequence: TGTGCCAGCAGCCAAGGGCAGGGCCAAGGCTACACCTTC. Translating gives CASSQGQGQGYTF.

The chain uses TRBV28 and TRBJ2-6, with D unresolved. The CDR3 is made up of 15 amino acids. The V and J ends lost 5 bases and 0 bases respectively, with 8 bases between them. Germline V gene sequence: CDR1 MDHEN, CDR2 SYDVKM. CDR3 coding DNA: TGTGCCAGCAGTCCTGGTAGCTCTGGGGCCAACGTCCTGACTTTC. Residues: CASSPGSSGANVLTF.

This chain links TRBV6-5 with TRBJ1-1; D unclear. The CDR3 is 13 residues long. V was trimmed by 6 bases and J by 0 bases, leaving 8 bases between them. In germline, CDR1 is MNHEY, CDR2 SVGAGI. CDR3 sequence reads: CASRGSMNTEAFF. The DNA of the CDR3 is TGTGCCAGCAGGGGGAGCATGAACACTGAAGCTTTCTTT.

The chain links TRBV19 to TRBJ2-2; 7 nucleotides agree with TRBD2. V trimming: 7 bases; J trimming: 7 bases; junction bases outside the gene matches: 12. The V gene's germline CDR1 is LNHDA and CDR2 SQIVND (reference sequence). This CDR3 comprises 15 residues. For the CDR3, the DNA is TGTGCCAGTAAAAAGGAGACTAGCTGGGGCGGGGAGCTGTTTTTT. It specifies CASKKETSWGGELFF. Full variable domain (outside the CDR3, taken from reference TRBV19 and TRBJ2-2): DGGITQSPKYLFRKEGQNVTLSCEQNLNHDAMYWYRQDPGQGLRLIYYSQIVNDFQKGDIAEGYSVSREKKESFPLTVTSAQKNPTAFYLCASKKETSWGGELFFGEGSRLTVL.

This clone was recorded a few times. The V and J genes are TRBV11-2 and TRBJ1-1; D is perhaps TRBD1 (6 bases). V lost 1 base and J lost 4, with 7 bases in between. CDR3 length equals 13 residues. CDR1 is SGHAT, CDR2 FQNNGV, per germline. CDR3 sequence reads: CASSLARGTEAFF. CDR3 sequence (DNA): TGTGCCAGCAGCTTAGCCAGGGGCACTGAAGCTTTCTTT.

This clone was recorded once. The chain uses TRBV18 and TRBJ1-2, with a possible D match to TRBD1 (6 bases). Deletions cut 0 bases from V and 7 bases from J, with 12 bases between. The CDR3 has 14 residues. The germline gives CDR1 KGHSH, CDR2 LQKENI. The CDR3 region has the DNA TGTGCCAGCTCACCACCGAACAGGGTGAGTGGCTACACCTTC. Its protein is CASSPPNRVSGYTF.

V and J are TRBV30 and TRBJ1-2; 10 bases line up with TRBD1. This CDR3 is built from 15 residues. V was pared by 3 bases and J by 6 bases, with 10 bases of the junction left unmatched. Looked up from germline, CDR1 is GTSNPN and CDR2 is SVGIG (reference sequence). CDR3 in amino acids: CAWRGPGQGKHGYTF. The CDR3 DNA sequence: TGTGCCTGGAGGGGGCCGGGACAGGGGAAACATGGCTACACCTTC.

The V gene is TRBV5-6, the J gene TRBJ1-4; 8 bases map to TRBD1. The CDR3 runs to 16 residues. V dropped 1 base and J dropped 8; count of bases not matched to a gene: 10. CDR1 is SGHDT and CDR2 is YYEEEE in the germline V gene. The CDR3 region is CASSLSTGGKGEKLFF. The CDR3 nucleotides are TGTGCCAGCAGCTTGTCCACAGGGGGGAAGGGGGAAAAACTGTTTTTT.

The V gene is TRBV5-1, the J gene TRBJ2-3, with 8 bases that match TRBD1. Germline loops: CDR1 SGHRS, CDR2 YFSETQ. This CDR3 has 16 residues. V dropped 4 bases and J dropped 3; count of bases not matched to a gene: 10. The CDR3 sequence: CASSPSSGQGTDTQYF. The CDR3 nucleotides are TGCGCCAGCAGCCCCAGTAGCGGACAGGGAACAGATACGCAGTATTTT. Full variable domain (outside the CDR3, taken from reference TRBV5-1 and TRBJ2-3): KAGVTQTPRYLIKTRGQQVTLSCSPISGHRSVSWYQQTPGQGLQFLFEYFSETQRNKGNFPGRFSGRQFSNSRSEMNVSTLELGDSALYLCASSPSSGQGTDTQYFGPGTRLTVL.

The genes are TRBV12-3 or TRBV12-4 and TRBJ1-4; D gene ambiguous. CDR3 length: 13 residues. The V gene lost 5 bases and the J gene lost 8 bases, with 12 bases spanning the gap. The CDR3 coding sequence is TGTGCCAGCAGTCCCCCTTCCCAGGAAAAACTGTTTTTT. Translated: CASSPPSQEKLFF.

J is TRBJ1-1 and V is TRBV6-5; unclear D gene. V was trimmed by 1 base and J by 3 bases, leaving 12 bases between them. CDR3 length equals 15 residues. Germline V gene data show CDR1 as MNHEY and CDR2 as SVGAGI. The CDR3 region is CASSYYPMEDTEAFF. The CDR3 DNA reads TGTGCCAGCAGTTACTATCCCATGGAGGACACTGAAGCTTTCTTT.

The chain employs TRBV28 and TRBJ2-2; tentative D call: TRBD1 (6 bases). The CDR3 consists of 15 residues. Germline V gives CDR1 MDHEN, CDR2 SYDVKM. Here the CDR3 reads CVVRGYPRDTGELFF. CDR3 nucleotide sequence: TGTGTCGTAAGGGGGTATCCCCGAGACACCGGGGAGCTGTTTTTT.